A single sample gave rise to the 19 T cell receptor beta chains below, sequenced in a study of cytomegalovirus exposure and HLA in healthy donors. Researchers ran the PCR with 60 Vbeta and 13 Jbeta primers. Generated by immunoSEQ multiplex PCR, the TCRdb table keeps only in-frame clones and is missing some. The profile shows some 210,000 clones, roughly four fifths of them singletons. The material sequenced was PBMCs. The receptors stem from a woman younger than 45 in good health and CMV-seropositive.

This chain connects TRBV4-2 to TRBJ2-1, with 9 bases fitting TRBD2. The trim removed 1 base at V and 5 bases at J, leaving 9 bases unmatched. CDR3 length equals 17 residues. Germline V gene sequence: CDR1 LGHNA, CDR2 YNFKEQ. In DNA form, the CDR3 reads TGTGCCAGCAGCCAAGTATTTAGCCTAGCGGGAAACAATGAGCAGTTCTTC. Encoded protein: CASSQVFSLAGNNEQFF.

This clone was counted between two and nine times. The chain combines TRBV10-1 with TRBJ2-2; TRBD2 agrees at 10 bases. CDR1 WNHNN and CDR2 SYGVQD come from the germline V gene (reference sequence). The CDR3 consists of 15 residues. The ends lost 6 bases at V and 7 bases at J; junction bases unmatched: 8. CDR3 DNA sequence: TGCGCCAGCAGATCTCTAGCGGGGGTGAGCGGGGAGCTGTTTTTT. This sequence encodes CASRSLAGVSGELFF.

The V gene is TRBV5-6, the J gene TRBJ2-1; possibly TRBD1 for D (6 bases). The CDR3 has 14 amino acids. Trimming took 1 base from V and 6 from J, leaving 11 bases between them. Germline V gene sequence: CDR1 SGHDT, CDR2 YYEEEE. The CDR3 DNA reads as TGTGCCAGCAGCTTGTCCACAGGGAGCAATGAGCAGTTCTTC. It specifies CASSLSTGSNEQFF.

This clone came up once. The rearrangement uses TRBV19 and TRBJ2-7; TRBD2 is a possible D gene (6 bases). V shed 3 bases and J shed 5 bases, with 11 bases lying between them. From germline, CDR1 is LNHDA and CDR2 SQIVND (reference sequence). This CDR3 is built from 13 residues. Here the CDR3 reads CASSIGGSDEQYF. The CDR3 region has the DNA TGTGCCAGTAGTATCGGGGGTAGCGACGAGCAGTACTTC.

The chain recombines TRBV16 with TRBJ2-3, with 10 bases matching TRBD2. V shed 0 bases, J shed 7 bases, and the junction held 7 bases outside the gene matches. Germline CDR1 reads KGHSY; CDR2 reads FQNENV. CDR3 length equals 16 residues. Here the CDR3 reads CASSQSSGRYRNTQYF. The CDR3 coding sequence is TGTGCCAGCAGCCAATCTAGCGGGAGGTACAGGAATACGCAGTATTTT.

J is TRBJ1-2 and V is TRBV19; TRBD1 aligns across 9 bases. From germline, CDR1 is LNHDA and CDR2 SQIVND (reference sequence). After removal of 2 bases from V and 7 bases from J, the junction contained 5 bases not matched to a gene. This CDR3 is built from 14 residues. DNA for the CDR3: TGTGCCAGTAGTATACTACAGGGGGCCCGTGGCTACACCTTC. As protein: CASSILQGARGYTF.

This clone was seen a few times. J is TRBJ2-7 and V is TRBV7-2; no clear D. Trimming cost V 2 bases and J 0 bases, with 11 bases left between them. CDR3 length: 15 amino acids. CDR1 is SGHTA, CDR2 FQGNSA, per germline. The CDR3 coding sequence is TGTGCCAGCAGCTTAATGGGCCTTAGCTCCTACGAGCAGTACTTC. This gives the protein CASSLMGLSSYEQYF.

The J gene is TRBJ1-4, the V gene TRBV28; D gene uncertain. The CDR3 sequence is 14 residues long. In germline, CDR1 is MDHEN, CDR2 SYDVKM. V was shortened by 8 bases and J by 8 bases, with 18 bases between the two germline ends. CDR3 sequence reads: CASEDSGRPEKLFF. The CDR3 region has the DNA TGTGCCAGCGAGGACTCAGGACGGCCGGAAAAACTGTTTTTT.

Comment on this clone: This CDR3 is also generated by other DNA sequences in the sample. V is TRBV6-6 and J is TRBJ2-7; TRBD1 agrees at 8 bases. CDR3 length equals 14 residues. The V segment lost 0 bases and the J segment 2 bases; nucleotides outside the gene matches: 0. CDR1 and CDR2 from the germline V gene are MNHNY and SVGAGI (reference sequence). CDR3 region: CASSYSDRAYEQYF. CDR3 DNA: TGTGCCAGCAGTTACTCGGACAGGGCCTACGAGCAGTACTTC.

The chain recombines TRBV5-1 with TRBJ2-7; possible D gene TRBD1, 6 bases. The V gene lost 4 bases and the J gene lost 0 bases, with 11 bases spanning the gap. The CDR3 is 14 amino acids. Germline-derived CDR1 and CDR2 are SGHRS and YFSETQ. CDR3 residues: CASSQVGASYEQYF. CDR3 nucleotide sequence: TGCGCCAGCAGCCAAGTGGGGGCCTCCTACGAGCAGTACTTC.

This clone was seen a handful of times. In DNA, the CDR3 is TGTGCCAGCAGCTTCCACGGGGCTGAAGCTTTCTTT. It translates to CASSFHGAEAFF. The chain combines TRBV7-9 with TRBJ1-1, with D unresolved. Germline loops: CDR1 SEHNR, CDR2 FQNEAQ (reference sequence). V lost 3 bases to trimming and J lost 6 bases, with 8 bases between them. The CDR3 length is 12 residues.

The gene calls are TRBV7-2 and TRBJ2-7; D is perhaps TRBD1 (5 bases). The CDR3 is 14 residues long. Germline V lookup: CDR1 SGHTA, CDR2 FQGNSA. Trimming shortened V by 1 base and J by 6 bases, and 13 bases separated the two germline ends. The CDR3 nucleotides read TGTGCCAGCAGCTTAGTAGCAGGGTCAGGCGAGCAGTACTTC. It specifies CASSLVAGSGEQYF.

The CDR3 loop reads CASSMDGESTEAFF. The CDR3 nucleotides are TGCGCCAGCAGCATGGACGGGGAGAGTACTGAAGCTTTCTTT. The V and J genes are TRBV5-1 and TRBJ1-1, with D unclear. V lost 4 bases, J lost 5 bases, and 15 bases lay in between. The CDR3 spans 14 residues. Germline values: CDR1 SGHRS, CDR2 YFSETQ.

The rearrangement links TRBV21-1 to TRBJ2-1; the tabulated D call, TRBD2, remains unverified against the DNA. TRBV21-1 is designated a pseudogene. This CDR3 has 19 residues. CDR3 region: CASSNPLRCGGCSYNEQFF. The CDR3 bases are TGTGCCAGCAGCAATCCGCTTAGGTGCGGGGGGTGCTCCTACAATGAGCAGTTCTTC.

The CDR3 loop reads CASSLSAGLQEQFF. The CDR3 coding sequence is TGCGCCAGCAGCTTGTCGGCGGGACTACAGGAGCAGTTCTTC. This chain links TRBV5-1 with TRBJ2-1; TRBD2 matches 7 bases. Germline trimming cut 1 base from V and 10 bases from J; bases unmatched to any gene: 8. This CDR3 has 14 residues. The germline gives CDR1 SGHRS, CDR2 YFSETQ.

In its sample, this clone was seen a few times. V is TRBV6-5 and J is TRBJ2-7, with TRBD1 matching over 10 bases. Unmatched junction bases numbered 15, after V lost 7 bases and J lost 12 bases. Germline assignment: CDR1 MNHEY and CDR2 SVGAGI. There are 14 residues in the CDR3. CDR3 amino acids: CASNDGTGAAWGYF. DNA of the CDR3: TGTGCCAGCAACGACGGGACAGGGGCCGCTTGGGGGTACTTC.

The rearrangement links TRBV27 to TRBJ2-7, with 7 bases lining up with TRBD1. V dropped 5 bases and J dropped 5; count of bases not matched to a gene: 9. There are 14 residues in the CDR3. The germline V gene has CDR1 MNHEY and CDR2 SMNVEV (reference sequence). CDR3 region: CASSTMTGPNEQYF. In DNA, the CDR3 is TGTGCCAGCAGTACAATGACAGGGCCTAACGAGCAGTACTTC.

The rearrangement links TRBV5-4 to TRBJ2-1; 16 bases match TRBD2. From germline, CDR1 is SGHNT and CDR2 YYREEE (reference sequence). The CDR3 length is 17 residues. Losses at the gene ends were 3 bases for V and 9 bases for J; bases not matched to a gene: 9. The CDR3 coding sequence is TGTGCCAGCAGCTCCGGGACTAGCGGGGGGGCATTTCTTGAGCAGTTCTTC. Amino acids: CASSSGTSGGAFLEQFF.

The gene calls are TRBV18 and TRBJ2-1; 10 bases agree with TRBD2. This CDR3 contains 16 residues. Looked up from germline, CDR1 is KGHSH and CDR2 is LQKENI. The junction had 3 bases not matched to a gene; V was cut back by 1 base and J by 3 bases. The CDR3: CASSPRLAGDYNEQFF. CDR3 nucleotide sequence: TGTGCCAGCTCACCACGGCTAGCGGGAGACTACAATGAGCAGTTCTTC.